This T cell receptor (beta chain) derives from a study of blood T cell repertoires in COVID-19. Study summary: PBMCs, B-cell-depleted T cells, or T cells were the source of the cDNA or gDNA that made up the material.

Sequencing used immunoSEQ multiplex PCR; TCRdb keeps in-frame clones, though not all of them. Of 120,000 or so clones listed, approximately 85% were seen once; the top ten hold around 10%. The germline CDR1 and CDR2 sequences are SGDLS and YYNGEE. This CDR3 is 17 amino acids long. J lost 1 base, V lost 3 bases, and 10 bases had no gene match. This clone appeared once. This TCR came from a human donor in a cohort sampled during active COVID-19. The sequenced sample consisted of peripheral blood. V and J are TRBV9 and TRBJ1-3; 7 bases match TRBD1. The CDR3 region has the DNA TGTGCCAGCAGCGCCGGACAGGACGAATTGTCTGGAAACACCATATATTTT. As protein: CASSAGQDELSGNTIYF.